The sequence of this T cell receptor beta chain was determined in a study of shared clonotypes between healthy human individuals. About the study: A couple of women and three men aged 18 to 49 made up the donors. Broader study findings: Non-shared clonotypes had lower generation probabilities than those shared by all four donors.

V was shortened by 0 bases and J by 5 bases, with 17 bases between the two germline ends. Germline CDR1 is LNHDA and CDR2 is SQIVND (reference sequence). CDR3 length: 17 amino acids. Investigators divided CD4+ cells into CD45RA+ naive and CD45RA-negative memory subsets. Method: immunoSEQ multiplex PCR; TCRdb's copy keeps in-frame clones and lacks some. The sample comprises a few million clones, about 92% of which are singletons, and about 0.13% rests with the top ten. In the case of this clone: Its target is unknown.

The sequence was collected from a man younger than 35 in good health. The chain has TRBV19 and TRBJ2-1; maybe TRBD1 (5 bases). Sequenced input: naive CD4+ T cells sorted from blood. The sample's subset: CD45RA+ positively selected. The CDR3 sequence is CASSIDPEYRSNNEQFF. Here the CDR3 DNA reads TGTGCCAGTAGTATAGATCCTGAGTACAGGTCTAACAATGAGCAGTTCTTC.